Following are 9 T cell receptor beta chains from one sample sequenced in a study of T cell clonality in common variable immunodeficiency. Sequencing used immunoSEQ multiplex PCR; TCRdb keeps in-frame clones, though not all of them. The sample was found to contain 25,000 to 35,000 clones, and every one recurs. Study findings and constraints: In common variable immunodeficiency, TCR beta chains reportedly carried fewer deletions and N-nucleotide insertions.

No cognate antigen is known for these TCRs. Sequenced: peripheral blood mononuclear cells. The receptors here all came from a human donor with common variable immunodeficiency.

This clone was recorded many times. The read ends 3 residues shy of where the CDR3 ends; the end is completed using the germline J gene. The chain has TRBV30 and TRBJ2-6; TRBD2 aligns across 10 bases. V gave up 8 bases and J gave up 0 bases; unmatched junction bases: 7. The CDR3 runs 16 residues. Germline CDR1 reads GTSNPN; CDR2 reads SVGIG (reference sequence). The CDR3 region is CAKSSGSNSGANVLTF. Partial CDR3 DNA: TGTGCCAAGTCTAGCGGGAGCAACTCTGGGGCCAACGTC. Complete variable domain (other parts from reference TRBV30 and TRBJ2-6): SQTIHQWPATLVQPVGSPLSLECTVEGTSNPNLYWYRQAAGRGLQLLFYSVGIGQISSEVPQNLSASRPQDRQFILSSKKLLLSDSGFYLCAKSSGSNSGANVLTFGAGSRLTVL.

Remarks on this clone: The sequenced fragment ends 3 residues before the CDR3 boundary, so the rest is inferred from the germline J gene. J is TRBJ1-1 and V is TRBV19; D gene uncertain. Germline V gene sequence: CDR1 LNHDA, CDR2 SQIVND (reference sequence). Trimming took off 5 bases at V and 1 base at J, with 14 bases between the two ends. The CDR3 has 15 residues. CDR3 bases read: TGTGCCAGTAGTGACTTTTTTGCGGCGAACACTGAA. Translated: CASSDFFAANTE. The CDR3 in full is CASSDFFAANTEAFF.

This clone has only a few counts. The read gets to within 3 residues of the CDR3 end, and the germline J gene fills in the rest. J is TRBJ2-3 and V is TRBV6-2 or TRBV6-3; 7 bases fit TRBD2. This CDR3 is built from 14 residues. After removal of 6 bases from V and 2 bases from J, the junction contained 5 bases not matched to a gene. In germline, CDR1 is MNHEY, CDR2 SVGEGT. The CDR3 bases that were read are TGTGCCAGCAGCCAGCGGGGATCCACAGATACG. Translation gives CASSQRGSTDT. The entire CDR3 protein is CASSQRGSTDTQYF.

This clone appeared a few times. From the germline J gene comes the end of the CDR3, since the read stops 3 residues before it. The identical CDR3 is also encoded by other nucleotide sequences in the sample. This rearrangement joins TRBV7-9 to TRBJ2-7; 10 bases fit TRBD2. Germline V gives CDR1 SEHNR, CDR2 FQNEAQ (reference sequence). The CDR3 totals 15 residues. Trimming took 5 bases from V and 2 from J; bases not matched to a gene: 6. This CDR3 reads CASSLTSGPAYEQYF. Incomplete CDR3 DNA: TGTGCCAGCAGCCTGACTAGCGGGCCGGCCTACGAG.

This clone occurred a few times. The DNA ends 3 residues before the CDR3 does, and the rest of the CDR3 is filled in from the germline J gene. This chain joins TRBV18 and TRBJ1-2, with TRBD1 as a possible D gene (6 bases). The germline gives CDR1 KGHSH, CDR2 LQKENI. The CDR3 has 12 amino acids. V was shortened by 3 bases and J by 6 bases, with 8 bases between the two germline ends. CDR3 sequence reads: CASSPNRDGYTF. CDR3 DNA (partial): TGTGCCAGCTCACCTAACAGGGATGGC.

Comment on this clone: The read finishes 3 residues shy of the CDR3 end, and the germline J gene is used to complete it. The V and J genes are TRBV7-9 and TRBJ2-7, with 9 bases aligning to TRBD1. V lost 4 bases to trimming and J lost 4 bases; unmatched junction nucleotides: 5. The germline gives CDR1 SEHNR, CDR2 FQNEAQ (reference sequence). There are 14 residues in the CDR3. CDR3 residues: CASSSLDRGYEQYF. The sequenced part of the CDR3 DNA is TGTGCCAGCAGCTCCCTGGACAGGGGTTACGAG.

For this clone: The observed sequence ends 3 residues before the CDR3 terminus, with the missing tail filled in from the germline J gene. The rearrangement joins TRBV7-9 to TRBJ2-1; D unclear. The V gene's germline CDR1 is SEHNR and CDR2 FQNEAQ (reference sequence). The CDR3 covers 15 residues. Trimming took 0 bases from V and 0 from J, leaving 6 bases between them. The CDR3 reads CASSLASYSYNEQFF. The CDR3 DNA, read in part, is TGTGCCAGCAGCTTAGCCAGTTACTCCTACAATGAG.

This clone was found many times. The read terminates 3 residues ahead of where the CDR3 ends, so the germline J gene completes it. V is TRBV18 and J is TRBJ2-7; perhaps TRBD1 as D (5 bases). The CDR3 consists of 11 residues. Germline CDR1 KGHSH, CDR2 LQKENI. V gave up 5 bases and J gave up 4 bases, with 6 bases separating them. CDR3 bases read: TGTGCCAGCTCAGACAGTTACGAG. It codes for CASSDSYE. The entire CDR3 protein reads CASSDSYEQYF.

Remarks on this clone: Sequencing ends 3 residues short of the CDR3 end; the germline J gene provides the rest. The V call is TRBV5-1, the J call TRBJ2-7; 10 bases are a match to TRBD1. Germline lookup yields CDR1 SGHRS and CDR2 YFSETQ. The trim removed 4 bases at V and 1 base at J, leaving 8 bases unmatched. The CDR3 covers 16 residues. CDR3 bases read: TGCGCCAGCAGCCTACTCGGGACAGGGGCTTCCTACGAG. Translated, it gives CASSLLGTGASYE. The whole CDR3 is CASSLLGTGASYEQYF.